The 17 T cell receptor beta chains below all came from one sample that was sequenced in a study of T-cell memory formation after mild COVID-19. One entry per CDR3 protein results from TCRdb running MiXCR on the 5' RACE reads. The data contain tens of thousands of distinct CDR3 sequences, 10% to 12% of them singletons. The sequenced sample consisted of PBMCs or a T cell subset sorted from them (not recorded which). Receptors were obtained from a man in his late teens or twenties who had mild COVID-19 (a few samples of this study predate the infection). Cell type and time point are not known.

This clonotype was counted a few times. V gene TRBV6-5 combines with J gene TRBJ1-2, with D hard to call. CDR3 length: 14 amino acids. V was shortened by 0 bases and J by 4 bases, with 9 bases between the two germline ends. CDR1 and CDR2 (germline): MNHEY, SVGAGI. The CDR3 loop is CASSYSSRAYGYTF. The CDR3, as DNA: TGTGCCAGCAGTTACTCGTCGAGGGCCTATGGCTACACCTTC.

Comments on this clonotype: This may arise from a read error, as a much more abundant clone is one base away. The V gene is TRBV6-1, the J gene TRBJ1-2, with D perhaps matching TRBD1 (5 bases). Germline V gives CDR1 MNHNS, CDR2 SASEGT. V was shortened by 0 bases and J by 8 bases, with 13 bases between the two germline ends. The CDR3 is made up of 14 amino acids. The CDR3 sequence is CASSEAGHGMGYTF. CDR3 in DNA: TGTGCCAGCAGTGAAGCAGGACATGGGATGGGCTACACCTTC.

The chain uses TRBV7-2 and TRBJ2-3; TRBD1 matches 10 bases. The CDR3 is 16 amino acids. Germline V gene lookup returns CDR1 SGHTA and CDR2 FQGNSA. V shed 0 bases and J 3 bases; nucleotides not matched to a gene: 3. The CDR3 sequence: CASSLAGTGVTDTQYF. The CDR3 region has the DNA TGTGCCAGCAGCTTAGCCGGGACAGGGGTAACAGATACGCAGTATTTT.

The sample holds many counts of this clonotype. The chain links TRBV7-2 to TRBJ1-2; TRBD1 might be the D (6 bases). V was trimmed by 6 bases and J by 2 bases, leaving 13 bases between them. This CDR3 contains 14 residues. From germline, CDR1 is SGHTA and CDR2 FQGNSA. CDR3: CASRKQGANYGYTF. CDR3 in DNA: TGTGCCAGCAGGAAACAGGGTGCAAACTATGGCTACACCTTC.

This clonotype has ten or more counts. J is TRBJ2-3 and V is TRBV19, with 7 bases that match TRBD1. CDR3 length: 15 amino acids. Germline-derived CDR1 and CDR2 are LNHDA and SQIVND (reference sequence). After removal of 4 bases from V and 5 bases from J, the junction contained 9 bases not matched to a gene. This CDR3 reads CASSTLTGAGDTQYF. The CDR3 region has the DNA TGTGCCAGTAGTACACTCACAGGGGCGGGAGATACGCAGTATTTT.

The chain is built from TRBV5-1 and TRBJ1-1, with 8 bases lining up with TRBD1. Germline CDR1 and CDR2: SGHRS and YFSETQ. The CDR3 has 15 residues. The V and J ends lost 3 bases and 7 bases, in that order; junction bases with no gene match: 11. The CDR3 is CASSSYRTGRSEAFF. CDR3 DNA: TGCGCCAGCAGCTCTTACCGGACAGGGAGGAGTGAAGCTTTCTTT.

By share, this clonotype counts as medium-sized. V and J are TRBV20-1 and TRBJ2-3; 7 bases align to TRBD2. The CDR3 sequence is 16 residues long. With 3 bases clipped from V and 2 bases from J, the junction kept 11 bases outside the gene matches. The germline CDR1 and CDR2 sequences are DFQATT and SNEGSKA (reference sequence). CDR3: CSASTAGDLDTDTQYF. CDR3 sequence (DNA): TGCAGTGCTAGTACGGCGGGGGACTTGGACACAGATACGCAGTATTTT.

The rearrangement uses TRBV29-1 and TRBJ1-1; 7 positions agree with TRBD1. The germline V gene encodes CDR1 SQVTM and CDR2 ANQGSEA. CDR3 length: 12 residues. The junction had 9 bases not matched to a gene; V was cut back by 4 bases and J by 10 bases. The CDR3 here is CSVAPGGELAFF. The CDR3 DNA reads TGCAGCGTTGCCCCAGGGGGGGAACTAGCTTTCTTT.

This clonotype was seen repeatedly, ten times or more. The gene calls are TRBV20-1 and TRBJ1-5; D is possibly TRBD1 (6 bases). Trimming shortened V by 4 bases and J by 1 base, and 14 bases separated the two germline ends. The length of the CDR3 is 15 residues. The germline gives CDR1 DFQATT, CDR2 SNEGSKA (reference sequence). The CDR3 nucleotides read TGCAGTGCTACGACCAGGGGTACGAGCAATCAGCCCCAGCATTTT. Its translation is CSATTRGTSNQPQHF.

The sample holds a few counts of this clonotype. The rearrangement uses TRBV30 and TRBJ2-2, with D possibly being TRBD2 (6 bases). Germline lookup yields CDR1 GTSNPN and CDR2 SVGIG (reference sequence). The V end lost 0 bases, the J end lost 5 bases, and 10 bases lay between the germline ends. This CDR3 is built from 14 residues. This CDR3 reads CAWSVGGETGELFF. The CDR3 DNA reads TGTGCCTGGAGTGTCGGGGGTGAGACCGGGGAGCTGTTTTTT.

This clonotype was found many times. The V and J genes are TRBV14 and TRBJ2-3, with 13 bases matching TRBD2. Germline CDR1 is SGHDN and CDR2 is FVKESK. The CDR3 has 19 residues. The V gene end was trimmed by 1 base and the J gene end by 7 bases; junction bases not matched to a gene: 14. CDR3 nucleotide sequence: TGTGCCAGCAGCCAAGCCCCCCGGAGACTAGCGGGGGGCCGGAATACGCAGTATTTT. Its protein product is CASSQAPRRLAGGRNTQYF. The entire variable domain, with the rest obtained from reference TRBV14 and TRBJ2-3, is as follows: EAGVTQFPSHSVIEKGQTVTLRCDPISGHDNLYWYRRVMGKEIKFLLHFVKESKQDESGMPNNRFLAERTGGTYSTLKVQPAELEDSGVYFCASSQAPRRLAGGRNTQYFGPGTRLTVL.

Many counts were recorded for this clonotype. The rearrangement joins TRBV6-5 to TRBJ2-3, with D possibly matching TRBD1 (6 bases). The CDR3 loop spans 17 amino acids. Trimming removed 7 bases from V and 4 bases from J, with 24 bases in between. The germline CDR1 and CDR2 sequences are MNHEY and SVGAGI. The CDR3 region is CASTPRDTGIGADTQYF. Here the CDR3 DNA reads TGTGCCAGCACCCCTCGGGACACAGGGATAGGGGCAGATACGCAGTATTTT.

There are many counts of this clonotype. The CDR3 here is CASSSSGVYNEQFF. CDR3 sequence (DNA): TGTGCCAGCAGCTCTAGCGGGGTCTACAATGAGCAGTTCTTC. The chain employs TRBV12-3 or TRBV12-4 and TRBJ2-1; 9 bases are a match to TRBD2. The CDR3 contains 14 residues. The V gene end was trimmed by 6 bases and the J gene end by 3 bases; junction bases not matched to a gene: 3.

This clonotype was recorded many times. A junction boundary mismatches the germline segment, possibly from a read error. The rearrangement uses TRBV6-6 and TRBJ1-4; TRBD1 matches 7 bases. The germline V gene encodes CDR1 MNHNY and CDR2 SVGAGI (reference sequence). There are 18 residues in the CDR3. The chain's CDR3 is CASSHSLQGTATNEKLFF. DNA for the CDR3: TGTGCCAGCAGTCACTCCCTACAGGGGACAGCAACTAATGAAAAACTGTTTTTT.

In its sample, this clonotype was seen many times. The chain has TRBV7-6 and TRBJ2-3, with TRBD2 identical over 12 bases. Germline V gene sequence: CDR1 SGHVS, CDR2 FNYEAQ. CDR3 length: 16 residues. V was pared by 8 bases and J by 2 bases, with 8 bases of the junction left unmatched. The CDR3 sequence is CASAWASGGVTDTQYF. The CDR3 DNA reads TGTGCCAGCGCTTGGGCTAGCGGGGGGGTCACAGATACGCAGTATTTT.

This clonotype is medium-sized within its sample. The chain carries TRBV30 and TRBJ2-3, with D tentatively TRBD1 (6 bases). The CDR3 has 13 amino acids. The germline V and J ends were trimmed by 4 bases and 2 bases, with 10 bases remaining between them. The germline V gene encodes CDR1 GTSNPN and CDR2 SVGIG (reference sequence). The CDR3 spells CAWNRDFTDTQYF. The CDR3 DNA sequence: TGTGCCTGGAACAGGGATTTCACAGATACGCAGTATTTT.

There are a few counts of this clonotype. V is TRBV24-1 and J is TRBJ2-7; D uncertain. Trimming shortened V by 0 bases and J by 2 bases, and 10 bases separated the two germline ends. The CDR3 contains 15 residues. CDR1 KGHDR and CDR2 SFDVKD come from the germline V gene. In DNA form, the CDR3 reads TGTGCCACCAGTGATTTGCAAGTTCAGCCCTACGAGCAGTACGTC. Protein product: CATSDLQVQPYEQYV.